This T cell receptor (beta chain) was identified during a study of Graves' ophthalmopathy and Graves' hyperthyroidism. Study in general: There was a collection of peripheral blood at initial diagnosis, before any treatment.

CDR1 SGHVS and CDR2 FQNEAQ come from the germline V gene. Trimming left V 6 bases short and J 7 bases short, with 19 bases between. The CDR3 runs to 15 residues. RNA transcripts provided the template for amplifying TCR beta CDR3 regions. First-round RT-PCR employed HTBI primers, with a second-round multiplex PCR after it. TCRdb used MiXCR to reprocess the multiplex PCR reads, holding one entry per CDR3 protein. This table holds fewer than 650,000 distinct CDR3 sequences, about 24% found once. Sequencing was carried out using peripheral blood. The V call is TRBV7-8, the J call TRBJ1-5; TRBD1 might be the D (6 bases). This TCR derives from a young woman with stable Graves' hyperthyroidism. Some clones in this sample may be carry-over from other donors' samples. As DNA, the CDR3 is TGTGCCAGCAGTTTATCTTACAGGGAGGACCAGCCCCAGCATTTT. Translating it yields CASSLSYREDQPQHF.